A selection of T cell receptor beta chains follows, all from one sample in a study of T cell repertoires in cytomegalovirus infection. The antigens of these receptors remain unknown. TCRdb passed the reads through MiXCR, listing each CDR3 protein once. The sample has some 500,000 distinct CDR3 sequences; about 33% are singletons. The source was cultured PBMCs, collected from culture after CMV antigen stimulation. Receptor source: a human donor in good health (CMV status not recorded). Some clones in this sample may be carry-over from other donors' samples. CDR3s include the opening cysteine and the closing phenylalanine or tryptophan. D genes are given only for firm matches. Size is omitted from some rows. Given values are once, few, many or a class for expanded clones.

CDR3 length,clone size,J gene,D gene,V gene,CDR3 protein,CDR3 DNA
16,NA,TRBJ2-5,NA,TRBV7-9,CASSTLSGRRLETQYF,TGTGCCAGCAGCACCCTATCCGGCAGGCGCCTAGAGACCCAGTACTTC
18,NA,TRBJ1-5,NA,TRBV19,CASSIDTPGTAGGEPQHF,TGTGCCAGTAGTATCGATACCCCCGGGACTGCCGGCGGGGAGCCCCAGCATTTT
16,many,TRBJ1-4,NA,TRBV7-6,CASSPRVGATNEKLFF,TGTGCCAGCAGCCCCAGGGTAGGAGCAACTAATGAAAAACTGTTTTTT
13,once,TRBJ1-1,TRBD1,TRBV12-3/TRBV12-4,CASSDRAGTEAFF,TGTGCCAGCAGTGACAGGGCTGGCACTGAAGCTTTCTTT
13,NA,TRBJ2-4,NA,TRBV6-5,CASRQGWKNIQYF,TGTGCCAGCAGACAGGGTTGGAAAAACATTCAGTACTTC
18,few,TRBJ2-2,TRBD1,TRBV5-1,CASSLGNPGQGNTGELFF,TGCGCCAGCAGCTTGGGGAACCCGGGACAGGGGAACACCGGGGAGCTGTTTTTT
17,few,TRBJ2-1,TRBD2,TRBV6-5,CASSYSVLDSGRDEQFF,TGTGCCAGCAGTTACAGTGTACTGGATAGCGGGAGGGATGAGCAGTTCTTC
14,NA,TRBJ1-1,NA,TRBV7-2,CASSPYIQVLGAFF,TGTGCCAGCAGCCCGTATATACAGGTATTGGGCGCTTTCTTT
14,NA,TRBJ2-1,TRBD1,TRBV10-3,CAIQPGGSYNEQFF,TGTGCCATCCAGCCAGGGGGCTCCTACAATGAGCAGTTCTTC
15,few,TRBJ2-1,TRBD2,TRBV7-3,CASSATSGARGEQFF,TGTGCCAGCAGCGCGACTAGCGGGGCCCGGGGGGAGCAGTTCTTC
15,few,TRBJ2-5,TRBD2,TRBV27,CASGFAGENQETQYF,TGTGCCAGCGGGTTTGCGGGGGAGAACCAAGAGACCCAGTACTTC
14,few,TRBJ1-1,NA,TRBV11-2,CASSFGPFGTEAFF,TGTGCCAGCAGCTTTGGCCCCTTTGGCACTGAAGCTTTCTTT
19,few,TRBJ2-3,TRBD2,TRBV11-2,CASSSRTSGSSRFGDTQYF,TGTGCCAGCAGCTCCCGGACTAGCGGGAGCTCCCGGTTCGGAGATACGCAGTATTTT
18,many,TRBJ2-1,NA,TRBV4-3,CASSRDRTGTRSYNEQFF,TGCGCCAGCAGCCGCGACCGAACCGGAACCCGCTCCTACAATGAGCAGTTCTTC
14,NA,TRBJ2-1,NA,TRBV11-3,CASSLAPDGLEQFF,TGTGCCAGCAGCTTAGCCCCGGACGGTCTTGAGCAGTTCTTC
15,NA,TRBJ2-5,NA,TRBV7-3,CASSLLGTRQETQYF,TGTGCCAGCAGCTTACTCGGGACGCGACAAGAGACCCAGTACTTC
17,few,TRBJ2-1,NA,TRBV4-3,CASSQEIRGTAYNEQFF,TGCGCCAGCAGCCAAGAGATTAGGGGCACGGCCTACAATGAGCAGTTCTTC
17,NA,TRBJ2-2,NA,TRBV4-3,CASSQDRYRSGTGELFF,TGCGCCAGCAGCCAAGATCGGTACAGGTCGGGCACCGGGGAGCTGTTTTTT
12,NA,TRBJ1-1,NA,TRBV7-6,CATGQLNTEAFF,TGTGCCACCGGACAGTTGAACACTGAAGCTTTCTTT
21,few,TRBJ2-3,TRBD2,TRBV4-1,CASSQEYHGLAGGRATDTQYF,TGCGCCAGCAGCCAAGAATATCACGGCCTAGCGGGAGGGAGGGCCACAGATACGCAGTATTTT
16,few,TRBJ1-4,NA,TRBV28,CASSEPGGRSNEKLFF,TGTGCCAGCAGCGAGCCGGGGGGGAGGTCTAATGAAAAACTGTTTTTT
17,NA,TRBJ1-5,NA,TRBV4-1,CASSQDPGLGVNQPQHF,TGCGCCAGCAGCCAAGATCCGGGGCTGGGGGTTAATCAGCCCCAGCATTTT
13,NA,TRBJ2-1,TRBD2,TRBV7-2,CASSLGDPGLQFF,TGTGCCAGCAGCTTAGGGGATCCGGGACTACAGTTCTTC
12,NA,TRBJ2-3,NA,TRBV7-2,CASSSWADTQYF,TGTGCCAGCAGCTCTTGGGCGGATACGCAGTATTTT
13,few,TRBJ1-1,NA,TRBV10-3,CAIRSGENTEAFF,TGTGCCATCAGGTCGGGGGAGAACACTGAAGCTTTCTTT
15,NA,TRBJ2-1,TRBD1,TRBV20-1,CSARPGQGSYNEQFF,TGCAGTGCTAGGCCAGGACAGGGCTCCTACAATGAGCAGTTCTTC
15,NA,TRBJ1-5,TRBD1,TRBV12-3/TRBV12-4,CASSLGSGGSQPQHF,TGTGCCAGCAGTTTAGGATCAGGGGGTAGCCAGCCCCAGCATTTT
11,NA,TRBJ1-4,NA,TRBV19,CASSGAVKLFF,TGTGCCAGTAGCGGTGCGGTAAAACTGTTTTTT
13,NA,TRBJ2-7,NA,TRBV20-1,CSFPSAGAYEQYF,TGCAGCTTTCCATCGGCCGGAGCCTACGAGCAGTACTTC
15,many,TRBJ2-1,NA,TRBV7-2,CASSALPLGGNEQFF,TGTGCCAGCAGCGCCCTGCCCTTGGGGGGCAATGAGCAGTTCTTC
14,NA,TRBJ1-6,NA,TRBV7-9,CASSPDLANSPLHF,TGTGCCAGCAGCCCCGATCTGGCGAATTCACCCCTCCACTTT
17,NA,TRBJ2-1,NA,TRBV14,CASSLKTTSSPYNEQFF,TGTGCCAGCAGCCTTAAAACCACTAGTTCCCCCTACAATGAGCAGTTCTTC
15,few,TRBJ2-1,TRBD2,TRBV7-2,CASIRLAGEQGEQFF,TGTGCCAGCATCAGACTAGCGGGAGAGCAAGGTGAGCAGTTCTTC
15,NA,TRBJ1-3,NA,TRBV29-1,CSALLGRSSGNTIYF,TGCAGCGCCCTGTTGGGCCGTAGCTCTGGAAACACCATATATTTT
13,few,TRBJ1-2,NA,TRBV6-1,CASSDLDSYGYTF,TGTGCCAGCAGCGACTTGGACAGCTATGGCTACACCTTC
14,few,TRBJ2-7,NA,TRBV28,CASSPMGGGYEQYF,TGTGCCAGCAGTCCTATGGGAGGGGGCTACGAGCAGTACTTC
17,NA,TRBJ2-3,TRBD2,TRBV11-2,CASIVTSGRISTDTQYF,TGTGCCAGCATTGTGACTAGCGGGAGGATCAGCACAGATACGCAGTATTTT
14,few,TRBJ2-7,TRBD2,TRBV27,CASSPEAGGSSQYF,TGTGCCAGCAGTCCGGAAGCGGGAGGGTCCTCTCAGTACTTC
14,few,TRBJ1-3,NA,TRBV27,CASSSPDRGNTIYF,TGTGCCAGCAGTTCTCCCGACAGGGGAAACACCATATATTTT
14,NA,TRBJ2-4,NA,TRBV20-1,CSARRGGLENIQYF,TGCAGTGCTAGGAGAGGGGGGCTGGAAAACATTCAGTACTTC
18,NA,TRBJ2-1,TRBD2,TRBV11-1,CASSLIGGGRSSYNEQFF,TGTGCCAGCAGCTTAATAGGTGGCGGGAGGAGCTCCTACAATGAGCAGTTCTTC
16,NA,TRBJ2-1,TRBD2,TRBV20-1,CSAPLGRGSSYNEQFF,TGCAGTGCCCCCCTGGGGAGGGGATCCTCCTACAATGAGCAGTTCTTC
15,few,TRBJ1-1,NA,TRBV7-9,CASSLGSLLNTEAFF,TGTGCCAGCAGCTTAGGTTCTCTTTTGAACACTGAAGCTTTCTTT